These 30 T cell receptor beta chains were all obtained from the same sample, sequenced in a study of naive and memory T cell subsets. The beta constant-region primer was an equimolar mix of two oligonucleotides covering TRBC1 and TRBC2. TCRdb processed the UMI-ligation and nested PCR reads anew with MiXCR; each CDR3 protein has one entry. The sample holds 19,000 or so distinct CDR3 sequences, approximately 10% seen once. What was sequenced was central memory CD8+ T cells from blood. Receptors originate from a human donor in good health.

This clonotype is termed medium-sized. This chain joins TRBV30 and TRBJ2-1; the D call may be TRBD1 or TRBD2 (6 bases each). This CDR3 comprises 17 residues. V shed 1 base and J shed 2 bases, with 18 bases lying between them. The germline gives CDR1 GTSNPN, CDR2 SVGIG (reference sequence). CDR3 sequence reads: CAWSGGAGTGAYNEQFF. The CDR3 DNA is TGTGCCTGGAGTGGGGGGGCCGGGACTGGCGCCTACAATGAGCAGTTCTTC. The full variable domain, in which reference TRBV30 and TRBJ2-1 provide the parts outside the CDR3, is SQTIHQWPATLVQPVGSPLSLECTVEGTSNPNLYWYRQAAGRGLQLLFYSVGIGQISSEVPQNLSASRPQDRQFILSSKKLLLSDSGFYLCAWSGGAGTGAYNEQFFGPGTRLTVL.

This clonotype showed up many times. The chain employs TRBV7-2 and TRBJ2-7, with 9 bases matching TRBD2. There are 16 residues in the CDR3. Germline V lookup: CDR1 SGHTA, CDR2 FQGNSA. The ends lost 2 bases at V and 0 bases at J; junction bases unmatched: 5. The CDR3 nucleotides read TGTGCCAGCAGCTTAAAGCGGGAGGTGCCCTCCTACGAGCAGTACTTC. Its protein is CASSLKREVPSYEQYF.

The V and J genes are TRBV5-1 and TRBJ2-7, with TRBD1 matching 9 bases. The length of the CDR3 is 14 residues. V shed 3 bases, J shed 5 bases, and the junction held 6 bases outside the gene matches. Germline loops: CDR1 SGHRS, CDR2 YFSETQ. CDR3 region: CASSSGTGSNEQYF. As DNA, the CDR3 is TGCGCCAGCAGCTCCGGGACAGGGAGTAACGAGCAGTACTTC.

V gene TRBV20-1 combines with J gene TRBJ2-1; D call uncertain. This CDR3 spans 16 amino acids. Looked up from germline, CDR1 is DFQATT and CDR2 is SNEGSKA (reference sequence). With 3 bases removed from V and 0 bases from J, the gap between germline ends came to 15 bases. CDR3 DNA sequence: TGCAGTGCTAGTAACTTCAAGTGGCCCTCCTACAATGAGCAGTTCTTC. This sequence encodes CSASNFKWPSYNEQFF.

This clonotype was recorded at least ten times. V is TRBV3-1 and J is TRBJ1-1, with no clear D. V dropped 0 bases and J dropped 0 bases, with 14 bases sitting between them. This CDR3 is 17 amino acids long. Looked up from germline, CDR1 is LGHDT and CDR2 is YNNKEL (reference sequence). The CDR3 loop is CASSQEALIGLNTEAFF. CDR3 coding DNA: TGTGCCAGCAGCCAAGAGGCTCTGATAGGGCTGAACACTGAAGCTTTCTTT.

Ten or more counts support this clonotype. This chain joins TRBV28 and TRBJ2-3; the D is unclear. V lost 1 base and J 1 base, leaving 12 bases between the germline ends. The CDR3 is made up of 16 amino acids. Germline assignment: CDR1 MDHEN and CDR2 SYDVKM. The CDR3: CASSLFTVQGTDTQYF. The CDR3 DNA is TGTGCCAGCAGTTTATTTACTGTGCAGGGCACAGATACGCAGTATTTT.

In its sample, this clonotype was seen many times. The chain joins TRBV4-2 to TRBJ2-5; TRBD2 agrees at 7 bases. The CDR3 runs 17 residues. CDR1 and CDR2 (germline): LGHNA, YNFKEQ. Germline trimming cut 4 bases from V and 6 bases from J; bases unmatched to any gene: 17. CDR3: CASSPKMRDYQTKTQYF. The CDR3 DNA sequence: TGTGCCAGCAGCCCAAAAATGCGGGACTACCAGACAAAGACCCAGTACTTC.

This clonotype was detected only once. No conserved phenylalanine or tryptophan ends this CDR3, so it is likely a read error. The rearrangement uses TRBV5-1 and TRBJ1-1; possibly TRBD1 for D (5 bases). Deletions cut 5 bases from V and 3 bases from J, with 14 bases between. The CDR3 covers 14 residues. Germline V CDR1 and CDR2: SGHRS, YFSETQ. Here the CDR3 DNA reads TGCGCCAGCAGATTAGGAGAGGGGTACACTGAAGCTTTCCTT. Its translation is CASRLGEGYTEAFL.

This clonotype was counted ten times or more. V is TRBV7-2 and J is TRBJ1-1; D gene uncertain. Trimming left V 1 base short and J 7 bases short, with 7 bases between. Germline CDR1 reads SGHTA; CDR2 reads FQGNSA. The CDR3 is made up of 12 amino acids. The CDR3 is CASSLGFVEAFF. CDR3 sequence (DNA): TGTGCCAGCAGCTTAGGGTTCGTTGAAGCTTTCTTT.

This clonotype was observed at least ten times. The J gene is TRBJ2-3, the V gene TRBV7-9, with D uncertain. The germline gives CDR1 SEHNR, CDR2 FQNEAQ (reference sequence). CDR3 size: 12 residues. V was clipped by 5 bases and J by 3 bases, with 6 bases between them. The CDR3 loop is CASSKNTDTQYF. As DNA, the CDR3 is TGTGCCAGCAGCAAAAATACAGATACGCAGTATTTT.

This clonotype came up many times. The chain links TRBV4-1 to TRBJ1-2; no clear D gene. The germline V gene encodes CDR1 MGHRA and CDR2 YSYEKL. With 0 bases removed from V and 5 bases from J, the gap between germline ends came to 13 bases. This CDR3 has 15 amino acids. DNA for the CDR3: TGCGCCAGCAGCCAAGAAGAGCAGAGTCGTTATGGCTACACCTTC. Translated: CASSQEEQSRYGYTF.

In this sample, this clonotype turned up a few times. The chain recombines TRBV3-1 with TRBJ1-5; 10 bases line up with TRBD1. The CDR3 runs to 16 residues. V shed 0 bases, J shed 7 bases, and the junction held 6 bases outside the gene matches. In germline, CDR1 is LGHDT, CDR2 YNNKEL (reference sequence). CDR3 in DNA: TGTGCCAGCAGCCAAGATCTTGGACAGGGGGGGCAGCCCCAGCATTTT. Translated, it gives CASSQDLGQGGQPQHF. The full variable domain, in which reference TRBV3-1 and TRBJ1-5 provide the parts outside the CDR3, is DTAVSQTPKYLVTQMGNDKSIKCEQNLGHDTMYWYKQDSKKFLKIMFSYNNKELIINETVPNRFSPKSPDKAHLNLHINSLELGDSAVYFCASSQDLGQGGQPQHFGDGTRLSIL.

This clonotype occurred a few times. This chain links TRBV30 with TRBJ2-1; no clear D gene. Germline V gives CDR1 GTSNPN, CDR2 SVGIG (reference sequence). The V gene lost 4 bases and the J gene lost 3 bases, with 10 bases spanning the gap. The CDR3 contains 13 residues. The CDR3 here is CAWTGGLYNEQFF. The CDR3 region has the DNA TGTGCCTGGACCGGTGGCCTCTACAATGAGCAGTTCTTC.

V and J are TRBV12-3 or TRBV12-4 and TRBJ2-5, with no clear D. The V gene lost 6 bases and the J gene lost 5 bases, with 10 bases spanning the gap. This CDR3 contains 12 residues. CDR3 region: CASSLSVETQYF. DNA for the CDR3: TGTGCCAGCAGCTTGTCGGTGGAGACCCAGTACTTC.

This clonotype was observed a few times. This chain links TRBV29-1 with TRBJ2-1; the match to TRBD2 covers 10 bases. Germline V CDR1 and CDR2: SQVTM, ANQGSEA. The CDR3 extends over 14 amino acids. J gave up 2 bases and V 5 bases, and 3 bases lay outside the gene matches. The DNA of the CDR3 is TGCAGCGTTCCGACTAGCGGGCCCTACAATGAGCAGTTCTTC. Translation: CSVPTSGPYNEQFF.

Ten or more counts support this clonotype. This rearrangement joins TRBV11-2 to TRBJ2-1, with 8 bases matching TRBD2. CDR1 is SGHAT, CDR2 FQNNGV, per germline. The CDR3 covers 14 residues. Trimming took 8 bases from V and 7 from J; bases not matched to a gene: 10. As DNA, the CDR3 is TGTGCCAGCCGCCACGGGGGGGGGATGAATGAGCAGTTCTTC. Translated: CASRHGGGMNEQFF.

This clonotype has a count of ten or more. This chain links TRBV10-3 with TRBJ2-7; 10 bases agree with TRBD2. J was trimmed by 4 bases and V by 4 bases; bases with no gene match: 10. Per the germline V gene, CDR1 is ENHRY and CDR2 is SYGVKD. This CDR3 comprises 16 residues. The DNA of the CDR3 is TGTGCCATCAGTGGTTATAAGCGGGAGGGCCCGTACGAGCAGTACTTC. Its translation: CAISGYKREGPYEQYF.

This clonotype showed up many times. As DNA, the CDR3 is TGTGCCAGCAGGGAGACAATAAGCAATCAGCCCCAGCATTTT. Encoded protein: CASRETISNQPQHF. The chain has TRBV28 and TRBJ1-5; D uncertain. Looked up from germline, CDR1 is MDHEN and CDR2 is SYDVKM. This CDR3 is 14 amino acids long. V lost 6 bases and J lost 1, with 10 bases in between.

By share of the sample, this clonotype is large. The CDR3 DNA follows: TGTGCCAGCAGTTACCCGCCTCCGGGACTAGCGGGAGAGAGCTCCTACAATGAGCAGTTCTTC. It yields the protein CASSYPPPGLAGESSYNEQFF. The chain carries TRBV28 and TRBJ2-1; 14 bases match TRBD2. V lost 4 bases, J lost 0 bases, and 14 bases stayed unmatched. The CDR3 length is 21 residues. CDR1 is MDHEN, CDR2 SYDVKM, per germline.

This clonotype appeared a few times. The chain joins TRBV4-1 to TRBJ1-1, with a weak D call TRBD1 (5 bases). The CDR3 is made up of 12 amino acids. Germline assignment: CDR1 MGHRA and CDR2 YSYEKL. V was cut by 3 bases and J by 6 bases, with 8 bases left in between. CDR3 in DNA: TGCGCCAGCAGCCAGACAGCCGCTGAAGCTTTCTTT. Protein product: CASSQTAAEAFF.

In its sample, this clonotype is medium-sized (0.01 to 0.1%). This may come from a read error, since a much larger clone is one base off. CDR3 DNA sequence: TGTGCCAGCAGTTACGCAGGGAACACTGAAGCTTTCTTT. Its translation: CASSYAGNTEAFF. The chain couples TRBV6-2 or TRBV6-3 to TRBJ1-1; unclear D gene. Looked up from germline, CDR1 is MNHEY and CDR2 is SVGEGT. Trimming took off 2 bases at V and 1 base at J, with 5 bases between the two ends. The CDR3 is 13 residues long.

This clonotype appeared a few times. The chain couples TRBV30 to TRBJ1-3; a possible D gene is TRBD1 (5 bases). The CDR3 is 14 amino acids. Germline V gene lookup returns CDR1 GTSNPN and CDR2 SVGIG (reference sequence). Trimming stripped 2 bases from V and 6 bases from J, with 14 bases between. DNA of the CDR3: TGTGCCTGGAGTAACGGGGGAAGCAAAAACACCATATATTTT. Amino acids: CAWSNGGSKNTIYF.

This clonotype was seen more than once but under ten times. The chain uses TRBV4-1 and TRBJ2-7; 7 bases are a match to TRBD1. This CDR3 comprises 12 residues. Germline trimming cut 1 base from V and 6 bases from J; bases unmatched to any gene: 0. CDR1 is MGHRA and CDR2 is YSYEKL in the germline V gene. The CDR3 loop is CASSQGDSEQYF. The CDR3 DNA reads TGCGCCAGCAGCCAAGGGGACAGCGAGCAGTACTTC.

The V gene is TRBV5-8, the J gene TRBJ1-1; 8 bases are shared with TRBD1. This CDR3 contains 12 residues. CDR1 is SGHTS and CDR2 is YDEGEE in the germline V gene. Trimming took 4 bases from V and 8 from J; bases not matched to a gene: 4. The CDR3 protein is CASSPGGKEAFF. The CDR3 DNA reads as TGTGCCAGCAGCCCAGGGGGCAAAGAAGCTTTCTTT.

V and J are TRBV12-3 or TRBV12-4 and TRBJ1-5; TRBD1 agrees at 7 bases. CDR3 length: 15 amino acids. The V gene end was trimmed by 4 bases and the J gene end by 3 bases; junction bases not matched to a gene: 6. The CDR3 is CASSSFTGANQPQHF. Here the CDR3 DNA reads TGTGCCAGCAGTTCATTCACAGGGGCCAATCAGCCCCAGCATTTT.

This clonotype was detected only a few times. Its ends do not fully match the called genes, so a read error is possible. The chain combines TRBV28 with TRBJ2-5; 15 bases line up with TRBD2. The CDR3 has 15 residues. Germline V CDR1 and CDR2: MDHEN, SYDVKM. CDR3 amino acids: CASTLGTSGRNTQYF. The CDR3 DNA is TGTGCCAGCACTTTAGGGACTAGCGGGAGGAACACCCAGTACTTC.

This clonotype was detected only a few times. V gene TRBV4-1 combines with J gene TRBJ2-7, with a weak D call TRBD2 (6 bases). The germline gives CDR1 MGHRA, CDR2 YSYEKL. V lost 0 bases, J lost 4 bases, and 10 bases lay in between. The CDR3 has 14 residues. Here the CDR3 reads CASSQDSSVYEQYF. DNA for the CDR3: TGCGCCAGCAGCCAAGATTCTAGCGTTTACGAGCAGTACTTC.

This chain links TRBV2 with TRBJ1-1; D gene ambiguous. Per the germline V gene, CDR1 is SNHLY and CDR2 is FYNNEI. The length of the CDR3 is 14 residues. Trimming cost V 7 bases and J 3 bases, with 15 bases left between them. CDR3 protein: CASILGSPYTEAFF. The CDR3 coding sequence is TGTGCCAGCATCTTGGGTTCTCCTTACACTGAAGCTTTCTTT.

The rearrangement joins TRBV13 to TRBJ1-2, with D unclear. CDR1 and CDR2 from the germline V gene are PRHDT and FYEKMQ (reference sequence). Trimming shortened V by 1 base and J by 4 bases, and 19 bases separated the two germline ends. This CDR3 has 17 amino acids. CDR3 in DNA: TGTGCCAGCAGCTTAGAGGGCCCTTTAGGACCGGCCTATGGCTACACCTTC. Its translation is CASSLEGPLGPAYGYTF.

In its sample, this clonotype was seen many times. The chain recombines TRBV28 with TRBJ2-7; D is ambiguous. CDR1 MDHEN and CDR2 SYDVKM come from the germline V gene. This CDR3 comprises 13 residues. Trimming took 8 bases from V and 0 from J, leaving 11 bases between them. The CDR3 nucleotides are TGTGCCAGCCGGGTCCAGAGCTCCTACGAGCAGTACTTC. Protein: CASRVQSSYEQYF.